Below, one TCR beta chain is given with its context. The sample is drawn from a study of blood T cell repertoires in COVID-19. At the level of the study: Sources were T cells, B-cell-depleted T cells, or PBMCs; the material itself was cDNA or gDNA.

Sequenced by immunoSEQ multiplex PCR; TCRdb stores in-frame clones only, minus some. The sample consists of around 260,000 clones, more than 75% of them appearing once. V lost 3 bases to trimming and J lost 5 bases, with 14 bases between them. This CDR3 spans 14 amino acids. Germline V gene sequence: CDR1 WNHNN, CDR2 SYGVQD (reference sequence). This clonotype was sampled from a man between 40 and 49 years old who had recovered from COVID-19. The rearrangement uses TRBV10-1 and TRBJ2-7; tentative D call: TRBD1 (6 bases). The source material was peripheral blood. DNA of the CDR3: TGCGCCAGCAGTGAAGGAGAGGACAGCCACGAGCAGTACTTC. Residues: CASSEGEDSHEQYF.